The clone carrying this TCR beta chain has only a few counts. What it recognizes is unknown. These data belong to a study of T cells after yellow fever vaccination. General study results and limits: The CD4 and CD8 compartments had a small share of their clonotypes in common. Detected again after the booster were most primary-vaccination clones, at 96% CD4 and about 90% CD8.

Researchers made TCR cDNA using 5'RACE template switching, and this step added a universal primer site and UMIs. TCRdb re-called the 5' RACE reads through MiXCR, storing one row per CDR3 protein. The sample has more than 450,000 distinct CDR3 sequences, around a fifth seen once. Germline loops: CDR1 SGHRS, CDR2 YFSETQ. Deletions cut 4 bases from V and 5 bases from J, with 15 bases between. This CDR3 has 14 amino acids. This chain connects TRBV5-1 to TRBJ2-5; D is perhaps TRBD2 (6 bases). This TCR was sampled from a man aged 18 to 35 who received the YFV17D yellow fever vaccine. The material sequenced was PBMCs, taken less than 25 days after the first yellow fever vaccination. The CDR3 DNA reads as TGCGCCAGCAGCATAGGGAGGTCCGGGGAGACCCAGTACTTC. This codes for CASSIGRSGETQYF.